Below, 5 T cell receptor beta chains from the same sample are listed, as sequenced in a study of blood T cell repertoires in COVID-19. Clones were sequenced by immunoSEQ multiplex PCR, and TCRdb holds only the in-frame ones, with some missing. The table has 120,000 to 150,000 clones, roughly 86% seen once; the top ten hold 3% to 3.5%. Sequencing was performed on PBMCs or T cells enriched from blood (not recorded which). The receptors here all came from a woman aged 45-60 years with acute COVID-19.

The chain uses TRBV7-9 and TRBJ1-1; weak D call: TRBD1 (6 bases). V gave up 4 bases and J gave up 1 base, with 10 bases separating them. The CDR3 loop spans 14 amino acids. Germline CDR1 and CDR2: SEHNR and FQNEAQ (reference sequence). This chain's CDR3 is CASSSRGANTEAFF. In DNA form, the CDR3 reads TGTGCCAGCAGCTCCCGGGGGGCGAACACTGAAGCTTTCTTT.

This sequence joins TRBV5-1 and TRBJ2-7; tentative D call: TRBD2 (7 bases). CDR3 length: 14 residues. With 4 bases removed from V and 6 bases from J, the gap between germline ends came to 17 bases. Germline-derived CDR1 and CDR2 are SGHRS and YFSETQ. CDR3 in DNA: TGCGCCAGCAGCAAAAACAGGGAGCGGGGCGAGCAGTACTTC. Translating gives CASSKNRERGEQYF. Filled out from reference TRBV5-1 and TRBJ2-7, the complete variable domain reads KAGVTQTPRYLIKTRGQQVTLSCSPISGHRSVSWYQQTPGQGLQFLFEYFSETQRNKGNFPGRFSGRQFSNSRSEMNVSTLELGDSALYLCASSKNRERGEQYFGPGTRLTVT.

V and J are TRBV7-8 and TRBJ2-1; 9 nucleotides agree with TRBD2. Looked up from germline, CDR1 is SGHVS and CDR2 is FQNEAQ. V lost 3 bases to trimming and J lost 0 bases; unmatched junction nucleotides: 12. There are 19 residues in the CDR3. CDR3 sequence: CASSFPTSGDGSSYNEQFF. The CDR3 DNA sequence: TGTGCCAGCAGCTTTCCGACTAGCGGAGACGGGAGCTCCTACAATGAGCAGTTCTTC.

V gene TRBV5-1 combines with J gene TRBJ2-1; 10 bases fit TRBD1. The germline gives CDR1 SGHRS, CDR2 YFSETQ. There are 18 residues in the CDR3. J gave up 1 base and V 4 bases, and 11 bases lay outside the gene matches. As DNA, the CDR3 is TGCGCCAGCAGCCCCGGGACAGGGGCTATTATTTCCTACAATGAGCAGTTCTTC. Its protein product is CASSPGTGAIISYNEQFF.

The chain is built from TRBV13 and TRBJ1-2; TRBD1 is a possible D gene (5 bases). This CDR3 is built from 14 residues. Trimming took 5 bases from V and 4 from J, leaving 14 bases between them. Germline V gives CDR1 PRHDT, CDR2 FYEKMQ (reference sequence). This chain's CDR3 is CASSQGRGGYGYTF. The CDR3, as DNA: TGTGCCAGCAGCCAAGGGAGGGGAGGCTATGGCTACACCTTC.